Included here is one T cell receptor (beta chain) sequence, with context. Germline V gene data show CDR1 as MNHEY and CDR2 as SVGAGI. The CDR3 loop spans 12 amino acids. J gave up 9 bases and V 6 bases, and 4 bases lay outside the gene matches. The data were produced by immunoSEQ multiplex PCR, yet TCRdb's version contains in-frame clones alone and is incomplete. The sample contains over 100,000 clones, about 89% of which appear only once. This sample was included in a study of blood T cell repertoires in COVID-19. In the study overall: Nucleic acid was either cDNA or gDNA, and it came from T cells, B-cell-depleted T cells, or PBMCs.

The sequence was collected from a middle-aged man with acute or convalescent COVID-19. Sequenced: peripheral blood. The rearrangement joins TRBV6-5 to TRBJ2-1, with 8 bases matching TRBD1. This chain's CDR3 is CASSTTGGEQFF. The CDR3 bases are TGTGCCAGCAGCACAACAGGGGGTGAGCAGTTCTTC.